This T cell receptor beta chain derives from a study of shared clonotypes between healthy human individuals. General study results and limits: Researchers sampled only blood; tissue repertoires likely differ. Sequencing depth was expected to affect clonotype sharing among donors.

There are 15 residues in the CDR3. J gave up 9 bases and V 4 bases, and 10 bases lay outside the gene matches. Looked up from germline, CDR1 is SGHRS and CDR2 is YFSETQ. Note on this clone: Its antigen is as yet unknown.

Ten immunoSEQ deep assay plates were used to sequence unsorted PBMC DNA. Libraries were prepared by immunoSEQ multiplex PCR; TCRdb keeps only in-frame clonotypes and omits some of them. In the table there are around 95,000 clones, around half of which are singletons. The receptor was isolated from a woman aged 40-49 years in good health. Some clones in this sample may be carry-over from other donors' samples. J is TRBJ1-2 and V is TRBV5-1, with 12 bases matching TRBD1. Sequenced: PBMCs. DNA of the CDR3: TGCGCCAGCAGCGCGGGCGGGACAGGGGGCGTTCGCTACACCTTC. This gives the protein CASSAGGTGGVRYTF. The full variable domain, with the rest looked up from reference TRBV5-1 and TRBJ1-2, is KAGVTQTPRYLIKTRGQQVTLSCSPISGHRSVSWYQQTPGQGLQFLFEYFSETQRNKGNFPGRFSGRQFSNSRSEMNVSTLELGDSALYLCASSAGGTGGVRYTFGSGTRLTVV.